These 22 T cell receptor beta chains came from one sample sequenced in a study of T cell responses to AZD1222 COVID-19 vaccine. The repertoire was sequenced with immunoSEQ multiplex PCR; TCRdb's copy has only in-frame clones and lacks some. The sample includes 150,000 or so clones, about 91% of them seen just once. The sequencing used peripheral blood, collected 28 days after the second AZD1222 dose. These receptors were collected from an adult who received the AZD1222 COVID-19 vaccine.

This clone came up a few times. The chain has TRBV5-1 and TRBJ2-1; 7 nucleotides agree with TRBD1. With V trimmed by 1 base and J by 9 bases, 7 bases remained unmatched. CDR3 size: 14 residues. Germline CDR1 is SGHRS and CDR2 is YFSETQ. The CDR3 region has the DNA TGCGCCAGCAGCTTGTCACAGGGGTACGGTGAGCAGTTCTTC. Translated: CASSLSQGYGEQFF.

The chain combines TRBV30 with TRBJ1-1, with 9 positions matching TRBD1. V shed 3 bases, J shed 7 bases, and the junction held 6 bases outside the gene matches. There are 13 residues in the CDR3. Germline V CDR1 and CDR2: GTSNPN, SVGIG (reference sequence). The CDR3 sequence: CAWSGTGTYEAFF. The CDR3 DNA is TGTGCCTGGAGCGGGACAGGGACTTATGAAGCTTTCTTT.

This sequence joins TRBV4-2 and TRBJ1-6, with 7 bases aligning to TRBD1. Germline V gene sequence: CDR1 LGHNA, CDR2 YNFKEQ. This CDR3 has 14 residues. V lost 4 bases to trimming and J lost 6 bases; unmatched junction nucleotides: 3. The CDR3 coding sequence is TGTGCCAGCAGCCCCGGGACAGTTAATTCACCCCTCCACTTT. The encoded protein is CASSPGTVNSPLHF.

The chain uses TRBV30 and TRBJ2-5; 13 positions agree with TRBD2. Germline-derived CDR1 and CDR2 are GTSNPN and SVGIG (reference sequence). Losses at the gene ends were 5 bases for V and 3 bases for J; bases not matched to a gene: 3. The CDR3 is made up of 14 amino acids. CDR3 in amino acids: CAWALAGGKETQYF. The CDR3 nucleotides are TGTGCCTGGGCACTAGCGGGGGGGAAAGAGACCCAGTACTTC.

The V and J genes are TRBV9 and TRBJ2-2; 7 nucleotides align to TRBD2. V was pared by 3 bases and J by 2 bases, with 7 bases of the junction left unmatched. CDR1 is SGDLS and CDR2 is YYNGEE in the germline V gene. The CDR3 consists of 16 residues. The CDR3 here is CASSERLADNTGELFF. The CDR3 DNA is TGTGCCAGCAGCGAAAGACTAGCAGATAACACCGGGGAGCTGTTTTTT.

This chain joins TRBV15 and TRBJ1-3; D unclear. Trimming shortened V by 0 bases and J by 0 bases, and 12 bases separated the two germline ends. The CDR3 loop spans 17 amino acids. The germline gives CDR1 LNHNV, CDR2 YYDKDF (reference sequence). CDR3 DNA: TGTGCCACCAGCAGAGATATCGGACCGAACTCTGGAAACACCATATATTTT. The encoded protein is CATSRDIGPNSGNTIYF.

V usage is TRBV13 and J usage is TRBJ2-7, with D perhaps matching TRBD1 (6 bases). CDR1 is PRHDT and CDR2 is FYEKMQ in the germline V gene (reference sequence). The CDR3 has 14 residues. The V and J ends lost 4 bases and 0 bases respectively, with 10 bases between them. The CDR3 coding sequence is TGTGCCAGCAGCTACAGGGAAAGCTCCTACGAGCAGTACTTC. Amino acids: CASSYRESSYEQYF.

The chain links TRBV4-1 to TRBJ2-2; D is unresolved. Germline loops: CDR1 MGHRA, CDR2 YSYEKL. Between the trimmed V and J ends, which lost 4 bases and 1 base, there was a span of 4 bases. CDR3 size: 13 residues. CDR3 loop: CASSLENTGELFF. For the CDR3, the DNA is TGCGCCAGCAGCCTAGAGAACACCGGGGAGCTGTTTTTT.

The chain joins TRBV7-2 to TRBJ2-3, with a tentative D call TRBD2 (6 bases). V shed 1 base and J shed 6 bases, with 14 bases lying between them. CDR3 length equals 15 residues. Germline V gives CDR1 SGHTA, CDR2 FQGNSA. The CDR3: CASSLGSGRSDTQYF. CDR3 nucleotides: TGTGCCAGCAGCTTAGGGTCCGGGAGATCCGATACGCAGTATTTT.

The genes are TRBV5-1 and TRBJ1-2, with 9 bases identical to TRBD1. Germline V CDR1 and CDR2: SGHRS, YFSETQ. J was trimmed by 8 bases and V by 4 bases; bases with no gene match: 12. The CDR3 spans 15 residues. The CDR3 reads CASSVEVQGAGGYTF. DNA of the CDR3: TGCGCCAGCAGCGTCGAGGTACAGGGGGCTGGGGGCTACACCTTC. The complete variable domain, with remaining parts taken from reference TRBV5-1 and TRBJ1-2, reads KAGVTQTPRYLIKTRGQQVTLSCSPISGHRSVSWYQQTPGQGLQFLFEYFSETQRNKGNFPGRFSGRQFSNSRSEMNVSTLELGDSALYLCASSVEVQGAGGYTFGSGTRLTVV.

The rearrangement uses TRBV30 and TRBJ1-1; weak D call: TRBD1 (5 bases). Germline lookup yields CDR1 GTSNPN and CDR2 SVGIG (reference sequence). The ends were cut back, 2 bases at V and 6 bases at J, with 16 bases in the middle. This CDR3 is 14 amino acids long. The CDR3 reads CAWSFVGAGSEAFF. Written as DNA, the CDR3 is TGTGCCTGGAGTTTCGTCGGGGCCGGGTCTGAAGCTTTCTTT.

The chain joins TRBV18 to TRBJ1-1, with no clear D. The CDR3 has 13 amino acids. V lost 6 bases and J 1 base, leaving 9 bases between the germline ends. CDR1 is KGHSH, CDR2 LQKENI, per germline. CDR3 loop: CASSLRPNTEAFF. DNA of the CDR3: TGTGCCAGCTCCCTCCGTCCGAACACTGAAGCTTTCTTT.

The V and J genes are TRBV18 and TRBJ1-5; no definite D call. The V gene lost 2 bases and the J gene lost 2 bases, with 10 bases spanning the gap. The CDR3 covers 15 residues. Looked up from germline, CDR1 is KGHSH and CDR2 is LQKENI. CDR3 DNA sequence: TGTGCCAGCTCACCAAAGGAACCTGGCAATCAGCCCCAGCATTTT. This codes for CASSPKEPGNQPQHF.

This chain connects TRBV2 to TRBJ1-1; D gene unclear. The CDR3 consists of 17 residues. Germline values: CDR1 SNHLY, CDR2 FYNNEI. The V end lost 4 bases, the J end lost 3 bases, and 21 bases lay between the germline ends. CDR3 region: CASSVRSGHLADTEAFF. In DNA form, the CDR3 reads TGTGCCAGCAGTGTGAGGTCCGGCCATCTCGCGGACACTGAAGCTTTCTTT. The variable domain in full, completed from reference TRBV2 and TRBJ1-1, reads EPEVTQTPSHQVTQMGQEVILRCVPISNHLYFYWYRQILGQKVEFLVSFYNNEISEKSEIFDDQFSVERPDGSNFTLKIRSTKLEDSAMYFCASSVRSGHLADTEAFFGQGTRLTVV.

This sequence joins TRBV27 and TRBJ1-5, with TRBD1 identical over 7 bases. This CDR3 spans 13 amino acids. Per germline, CDR1 MNHEY and CDR2 SMNVEV (reference sequence). Trimming took 3 bases from V and 11 from J; bases not matched to a gene: 7. The DNA for the CDR3 is TGTGCCAGCAGTTTGGGAGGGGGCGCTTCCCAGCATTTT. Protein: CASSLGGGASQHF.

This chain connects TRBV14 to TRBJ1-6; weak D call: TRBD1 (6 bases). Germline CDR1 is SGHDN and CDR2 is FVKESK. V was cut by 5 bases and J by 6 bases, with 14 bases left in between. CDR3 size: 15 residues. CDR3 in amino acids: CASSDLTGPNSPLHF. CDR3 bases: TGTGCCAGCAGCGACCTTACAGGGCCTAATTCACCCCTCCACTTT.

This chain links TRBV5-4 with TRBJ1-1; no clear D gene. CDR1 and CDR2 from the germline V gene are SGHNT and YYREEE (reference sequence). The CDR3 is 15 amino acids. Trimming pared 4 bases from V and 1 base from J, leaving 14 bases between. Here the CDR3 reads CASSPTLNKNTEAFF. The CDR3 nucleotides read TGTGCCAGCAGCCCCACTCTAAATAAGAACACTGAAGCTTTCTTT.

This chain links TRBV3-1 (or the pseudogene TRBV3-2) with TRBJ2-6, with TRBD1 as a possible D gene (6 bases). Trimming stripped 4 bases from V and 9 bases from J, with 22 bases between. CDR1 is LGHDT, CDR2 YNNKEL, per germline (reference sequence). This CDR3 spans 17 amino acids. The CDR3: CASSPTGFGVLVNVLTF. CDR3 in DNA: TGTGCCAGCAGCCCCACAGGGTTTGGTGTCCTGGTCAACGTCCTGACTTTC.

This chain connects TRBV9 to TRBJ2-7, with D perhaps assigned TRBD1 or TRBD2 (5 bases each). Trimming took off 2 bases at V and 1 base at J, with 10 bases between the two ends. CDR3 length equals 14 residues. Germline V CDR1 and CDR2: SGDLS, YYNGEE. CDR3 sequence reads: CASSVAWGSYEQYF. The CDR3 nucleotides read TGTGCCAGCAGCGTTGCCTGGGGGTCCTACGAGCAGTACTTC.

The rearrangement links TRBV2 to TRBJ1-2; 7 bases fit TRBD1. The V and J ends lost 6 bases and 0 bases, in that order; junction bases with no gene match: 13. The CDR3 runs to 17 residues. The germline CDR1 and CDR2 sequences are SNHLY and FYNNEI. DNA of the CDR3: TGTGCCAGCAGGGAACCAGGGGGGATGACTTCTAACTATGGCTACACCTTC. Its protein is CASREPGGMTSNYGYTF.

The chain combines TRBV25-1 with TRBJ1-2; D is ambiguous. Per the germline V gene, CDR1 is MGHDK and CDR2 is SYGVNS. The CDR3 is made up of 15 amino acids. Trimming shortened V by 7 bases and J by 0 bases, and 15 bases separated the two germline ends. The CDR3 loop reads CASKGSAIPNYGYTF. The CDR3 DNA reads TGTGCCAGCAAGGGCAGCGCAATACCTAACTATGGCTACACCTTC.

The V gene is TRBV7-8, the J gene TRBJ1-3, with a tentative D call TRBD1 (5 bases). The CDR3 has 14 amino acids. Per germline, CDR1 SGHVS and CDR2 FQNEAQ. V lost 6 bases and J lost 7, with 16 bases in between. DNA of the CDR3: TGTGCCAGCAGTCACTCGGCGGGGGGGAACACCATATATTTT. Translation gives CASSHSAGGNTIYF. The variable domain in full, with the rest retrieved from reference TRBV7-8 and TRBJ1-3, is GAGVSQSPRYKVAKRGQDVALRCDPISGHVSLFWYQQALGQGPEFLTYFQNEAQLDKSGLPSDRFFAERPEGSVSTLKIQRTQQEDSAVYLCASSHSAGGNTIYFGEGSWLTVV.